This TCR beta chain was found in a study of CD8 T cells in Susac syndrome. At the level of the study: At the time of blood draw, patients with Susac syndrome were therapy-naive, receiving corticosteroids, or receiving intravenous immunoglobulin alone.

V dropped 0 bases and J dropped 0 bases, with 14 bases sitting between them. The CDR3 is made up of 16 amino acids. Germline V gives CDR1 DFQATT, CDR2 SNEGSKA (reference sequence). Reverse transcription of roughly 0.5 to 1 ug RNA used random hexamers. TCRdb passed the immunoSEQ multiplex PCR reads through MiXCR, listing each CDR3 protein once. The sample has 71,000 or so distinct CDR3 sequences; 93% are singletons. Sequencing of TCR beta was performed on blood CD8+ T cells and on blood CD4+ T cells. Negative isolation was applied to CD8+ and CD4+ T cells, and FACS enrichment was applied to TEMRA cells.

The specimen was CD4+ T cells from PBMCs. The TCR originated in a human donor with Susac syndrome. This chain links TRBV20-1 with TRBJ1-1, with a weak D call TRBD1 (5 bases). As DNA, the CDR3 is TGCAGTGCTAGAGATGGGGCCCGGCCCTTGAACACTGAAGCTTTCTTT. Amino acids: CSARDGARPLNTEAFF.